A single sample gave rise to the 8 T cell receptor beta chains below, sequenced in a study of T cells in Graves' hyperthyroidism and ophthalmopathy. What was amplified from RNA transcripts were TCR beta CDR3 regions. Carried out on the TCR CDR3, a first-round RT-PCR used the HTBI primer set. TCRdb redid the calling of the multiplex PCR reads with MiXCR, one entry per CDR3 protein. The table has about 530,000 distinct CDR3 sequences, about a sixth seen once. The sequenced material came from blood. The receptors originated from a woman under 30 with Graves' ophthalmopathy.

The rearrangement links TRBV5-1 to TRBJ2-1; perhaps TRBD2 as D (7 bases). Between the trimmed V and J ends, which lost 0 bases and 5 bases, there was a span of 12 bases. Germline values: CDR1 SGHRS, CDR2 YFSETQ. This CDR3 is built from 15 residues. This CDR3 is CASSLDGGRNNEQFF. CDR3 nucleotide sequence: TGCGCCAGCAGCTTGGACGGGGGGCGGAACAATGAGCAGTTCTTC.

This clonotype came up many times. The genes are TRBV12-3 or TRBV12-4 and TRBJ1-1, with a tentative D call TRBD1 (6 bases). The V end was cut by 6 bases, the J end by 4 bases, with 18 bases between. CDR3 length equals 15 residues. CDR3 protein: CASSWGGGLGTEAFF. The CDR3 nucleotides are TGTGCCAGCAGCTGGGGGGGGGGGCTGGGCACTGAAGCTTTCTTT.

This clonotype was recorded at least ten times. Its ends do not fully match the called genes, so a read error is possible. CDR3 nucleotide sequence: TGTGCCAGCAGTTTAGGGGCTAGCAATCAGCCCCAGCATTTT. Its translation is CASSLGASNQPQHF. This chain joins TRBV7-9 and TRBJ1-5, with D possibly TRBD1 on 5 matching bases. This CDR3 spans 14 amino acids. The germline V gene has CDR1 SEHNR and CDR2 FQNEAQ (reference sequence).

The genes are TRBV5-6 and TRBJ2-3, with 13 nucleotides matching TRBD2. The CDR3 spans 15 residues. Germline CDR1 and CDR2: SGHDT and YYEEEE. Germline trimming cut 3 bases from V and 4 bases from J; bases unmatched to any gene: 2. The CDR3 here is CASSWGLAGSDTQYF. The CDR3 DNA reads TGTGCCAGCAGCTGGGGACTAGCGGGGTCAGATACGCAGTATTTT. Filled out from reference TRBV5-6 and TRBJ2-3, the complete variable domain reads DAGVTQSPTHLIKTRGQQVTLRCSPKSGHDTVSWYQQALGQGPQFIFQYYEEEERQRGNFPDRFSGHQFPNYSSELNVNALLLGDSALYLCASSWGLAGSDTQYFGPGTRLTVL.

This clonotype was recorded a few times. The chain joins TRBV30 to TRBJ1-6; D gene uncertain. Germline V CDR1 and CDR2: GTSNPN, SVGIG (reference sequence). The V end was cut by 7 bases, the J end by 7 bases, with 14 bases between. The CDR3 contains 13 residues. The CDR3 region is CAFGPDENSPLHF. CDR3 DNA: TGTGCCTTCGGACCGGACGAGAATTCACCCCTCCACTTT.

The chain is built from TRBV29-1 and TRBJ2-1, with D hard to call. The germline V and J ends were trimmed by 0 bases and 6 bases, with 12 bases remaining between them. This CDR3 has 14 amino acids. Per the germline V gene, CDR1 is SQVTM and CDR2 is ANQGSEA. The CDR3: CSVEDLRVVNEQFF. DNA of the CDR3: TGCAGCGTTGAAGATCTAAGGGTGGTCAATGAGCAGTTCTTC.

CDR3 sequence reads: CASRGGTSGDYEQYF. As DNA, the CDR3 is TGTGCCAGCAGGGGCGGGACTAGCGGGGACTACGAGCAGTACTTC. The chain uses TRBV28 and TRBJ2-7; 13 bases align to TRBD2. Germline trimming cut 6 bases from V and 3 bases from J; bases unmatched to any gene: 5. This CDR3 has 15 amino acids. The germline CDR1 and CDR2 sequences are MDHEN and SYDVKM.

The CDR3 DNA reads as TGTGCCAGCAGTTTATTTAGGGATAATTCACCCCTCCACTTT. Protein product: CASSLFRDNSPLHF. The chain is built from TRBV27 and TRBJ1-6; D is undetermined. From germline, CDR1 is MNHEY and CDR2 SMNVEV (reference sequence). V lost 1 base, J lost 5 bases, and 6 bases lay in between. CDR3 length: 14 residues.